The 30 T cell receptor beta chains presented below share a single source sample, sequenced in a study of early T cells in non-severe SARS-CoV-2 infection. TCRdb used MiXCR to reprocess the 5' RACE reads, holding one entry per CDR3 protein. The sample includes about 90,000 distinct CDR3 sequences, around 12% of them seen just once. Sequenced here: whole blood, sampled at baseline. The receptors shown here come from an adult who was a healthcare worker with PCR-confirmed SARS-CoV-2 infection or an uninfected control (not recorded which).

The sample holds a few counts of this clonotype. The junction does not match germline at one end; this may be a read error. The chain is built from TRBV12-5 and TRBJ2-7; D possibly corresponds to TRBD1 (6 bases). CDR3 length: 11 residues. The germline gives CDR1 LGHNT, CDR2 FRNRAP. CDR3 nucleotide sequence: TGTGCTAGTAGGGACAACACCGCCTTCCAATTC. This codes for CASRDNTAFQF.

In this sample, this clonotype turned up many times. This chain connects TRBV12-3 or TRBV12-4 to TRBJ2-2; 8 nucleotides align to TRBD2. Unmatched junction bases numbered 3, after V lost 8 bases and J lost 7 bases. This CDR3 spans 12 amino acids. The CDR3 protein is CASHRGGGELFF. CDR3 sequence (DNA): TGTGCCAGCCATCGGGGGGGCGGGGAGCTGTTTTTT.

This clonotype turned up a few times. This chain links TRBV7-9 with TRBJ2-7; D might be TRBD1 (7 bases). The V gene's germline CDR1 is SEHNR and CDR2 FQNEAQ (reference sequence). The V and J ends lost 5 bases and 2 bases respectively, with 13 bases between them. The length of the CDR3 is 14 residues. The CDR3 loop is CASSPRDRTYEQYF. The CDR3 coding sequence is TGTGCCAGCAGCCCGCGGGACAGAACCTACGAGCAGTACTTC.

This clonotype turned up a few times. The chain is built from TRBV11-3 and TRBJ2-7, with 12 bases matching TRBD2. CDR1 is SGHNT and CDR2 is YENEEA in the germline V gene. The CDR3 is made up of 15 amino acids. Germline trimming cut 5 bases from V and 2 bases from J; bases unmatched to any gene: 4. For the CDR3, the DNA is TGTGCCAGCAGCCCACGACTAGCGGGGGCCTACGAGCAGTACTTC. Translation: CASSPRLAGAYEQYF.

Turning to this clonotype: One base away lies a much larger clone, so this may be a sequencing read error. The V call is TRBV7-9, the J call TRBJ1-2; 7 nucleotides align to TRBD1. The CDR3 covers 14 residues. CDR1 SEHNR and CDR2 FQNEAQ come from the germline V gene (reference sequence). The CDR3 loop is CASSSGQSNYGCTF. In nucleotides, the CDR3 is TGTGCCAGCAGCTCGGGACAGAGTAACTATGGCTGCACCTTC.

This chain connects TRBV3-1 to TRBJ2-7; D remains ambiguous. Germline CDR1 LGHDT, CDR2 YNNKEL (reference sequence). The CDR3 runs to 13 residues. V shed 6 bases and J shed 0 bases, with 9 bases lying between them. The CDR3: CASRPGSSYEQYF. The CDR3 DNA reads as TGTGCCAGCAGACCAGGAAGCTCCTACGAGCAGTACTTC.

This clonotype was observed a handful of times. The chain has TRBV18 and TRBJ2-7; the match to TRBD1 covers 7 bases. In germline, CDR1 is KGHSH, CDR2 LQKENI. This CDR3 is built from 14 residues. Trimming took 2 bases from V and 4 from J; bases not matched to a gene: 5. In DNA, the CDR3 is TGTGCCAGCTCACCAGACAGGGTAGCGTACGAGCAGTACTTC. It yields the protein CASSPDRVAYEQYF.

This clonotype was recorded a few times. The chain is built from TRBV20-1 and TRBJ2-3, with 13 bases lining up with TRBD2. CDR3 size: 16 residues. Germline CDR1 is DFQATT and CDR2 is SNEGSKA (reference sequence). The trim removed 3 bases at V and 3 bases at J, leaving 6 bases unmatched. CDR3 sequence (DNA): TGCAGTGCTAGTTCCATGACTAGCGGGAGGACAGATACGCAGTATTTT. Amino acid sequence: CSASSMTSGRTDTQYF.

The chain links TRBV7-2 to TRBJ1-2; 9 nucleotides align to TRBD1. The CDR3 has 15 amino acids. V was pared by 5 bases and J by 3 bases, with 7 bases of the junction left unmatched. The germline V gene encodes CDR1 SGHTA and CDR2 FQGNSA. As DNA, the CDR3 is TGTGCCAGCAGCGCACAGGGGGCAGTGGACTATGGCTACACCTTC. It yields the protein CASSAQGAVDYGYTF.

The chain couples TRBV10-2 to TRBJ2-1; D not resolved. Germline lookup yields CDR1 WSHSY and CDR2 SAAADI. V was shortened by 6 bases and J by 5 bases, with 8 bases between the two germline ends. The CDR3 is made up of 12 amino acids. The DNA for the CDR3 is TGCGCCAGCAGCGTTCGAGACAATGAGCAGTTCTTC. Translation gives CASSVRDNEQFF.

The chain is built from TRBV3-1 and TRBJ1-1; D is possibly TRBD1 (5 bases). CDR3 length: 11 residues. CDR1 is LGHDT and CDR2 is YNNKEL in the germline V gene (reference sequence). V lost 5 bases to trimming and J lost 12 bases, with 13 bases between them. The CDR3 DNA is TGTGCCAGCAGCTCAGGGATTTTGCCTTTCTTT. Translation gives CASSSGILPFF.

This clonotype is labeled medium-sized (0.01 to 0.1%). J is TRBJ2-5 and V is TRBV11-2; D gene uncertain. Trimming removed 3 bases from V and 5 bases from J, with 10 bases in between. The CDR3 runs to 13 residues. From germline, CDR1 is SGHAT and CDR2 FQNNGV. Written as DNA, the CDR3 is TGTGCCAGCAGCTTCTGGGGATTTGAGACCCAGTACTTC. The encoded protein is CASSFWGFETQYF.

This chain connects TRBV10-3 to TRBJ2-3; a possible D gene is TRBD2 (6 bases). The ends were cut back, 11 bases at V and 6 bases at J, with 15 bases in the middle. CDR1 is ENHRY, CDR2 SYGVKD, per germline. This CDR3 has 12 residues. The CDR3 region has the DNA TGTGCCCTAGGAGGGTCCCCTGATACGCAGTATTTT. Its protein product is CALGGSPDTQYF.

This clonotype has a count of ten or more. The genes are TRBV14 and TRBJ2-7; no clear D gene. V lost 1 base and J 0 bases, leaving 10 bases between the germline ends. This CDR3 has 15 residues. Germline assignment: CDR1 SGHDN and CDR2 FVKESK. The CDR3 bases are TGTGCCAGCAGCCAAGGTTTTGGGTTCTCCTACGAGCAGTACTTC. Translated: CASSQGFGFSYEQYF. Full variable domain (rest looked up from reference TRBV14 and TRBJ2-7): EAGVTQFPSHSVIEKGQTVTLRCDPISGHDNLYWYRRVMGKEIKFLLHFVKESKQDESGMPNNRFLAERTGGTYSTLKVQPAELEDSGVYFCASSQGFGFSYEQYFGPGTRLTVT.

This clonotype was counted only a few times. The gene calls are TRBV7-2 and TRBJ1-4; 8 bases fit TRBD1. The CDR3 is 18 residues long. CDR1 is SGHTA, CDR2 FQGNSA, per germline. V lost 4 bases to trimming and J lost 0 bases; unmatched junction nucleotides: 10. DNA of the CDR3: TGTGCCAGCAGCTACTACGGACAGGGCTTGGCAACTAATGAAAAACTGTTTTTT. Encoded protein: CASSYYGQGLATNEKLFF.

CDR3 coding DNA: TGTGCCAGCAGTGATTCCAGCGGGAGAAAGACCCAGTACTTC. Protein product: CASSDSSGRKTQYF. This sequence joins TRBV6-1 and TRBJ2-5; TRBD2 matches 8 bases. The CDR3 loop spans 14 amino acids. V trimming: 3 bases; J trimming: 6 bases; junction bases outside the gene matches: 6. Germline V gene lookup returns CDR1 MNHNS and CDR2 SASEGT.

The CDR3 coding sequence is TGTGCCAGCTCACCCTCCTCCTACGGGACAGGGAACACCGGGGAGCTGTTTTTT. The encoded protein is CASSPSSYGTGNTGELFF. The J gene is TRBJ2-2, the V gene TRBV18; 8 positions agree with TRBD1. The CDR3 extends over 18 amino acids. The germline CDR1 and CDR2 sequences are KGHSH and LQKENI. V lost 3 bases and J lost 1; bases outside the gene matches: 10.

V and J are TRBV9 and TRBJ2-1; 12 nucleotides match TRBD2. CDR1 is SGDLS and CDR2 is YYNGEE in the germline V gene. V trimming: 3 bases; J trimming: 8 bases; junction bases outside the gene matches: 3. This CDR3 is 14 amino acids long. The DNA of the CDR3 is TGTGCCAGCAGCGCTAGCGGGGGGGTGCATGAGCAGTTCTTC. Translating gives CASSASGGVHEQFF.

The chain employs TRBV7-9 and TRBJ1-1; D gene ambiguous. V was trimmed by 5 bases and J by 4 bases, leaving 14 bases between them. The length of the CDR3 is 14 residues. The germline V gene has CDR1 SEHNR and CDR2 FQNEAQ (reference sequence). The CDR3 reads CASSPNAGGTEAFF. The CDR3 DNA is TGTGCCAGCAGCCCCAACGCGGGAGGCACTGAAGCTTTCTTT. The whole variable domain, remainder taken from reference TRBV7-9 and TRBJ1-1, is DTGVSQNPRHKITKRGQNVTFRCDPISEHNRLYWYRQTLGQGPEFLTYFQNEAQLEKSRLLSDRFSAERPKGSFSTLEIQRTEQGDSAMYLCASSPNAGGTEAFFGQGTRLTVV.

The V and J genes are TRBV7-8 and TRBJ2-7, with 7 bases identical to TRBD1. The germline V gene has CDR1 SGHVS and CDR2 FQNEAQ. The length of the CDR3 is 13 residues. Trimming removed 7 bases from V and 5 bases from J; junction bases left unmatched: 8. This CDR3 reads CASTPGQLHEQYF. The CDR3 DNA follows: TGTGCCAGCACCCCGGGACAGTTGCACGAGCAGTACTTC.

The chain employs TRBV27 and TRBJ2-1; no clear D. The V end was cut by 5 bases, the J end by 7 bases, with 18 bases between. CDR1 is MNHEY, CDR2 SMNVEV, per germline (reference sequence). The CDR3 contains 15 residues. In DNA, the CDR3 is TGTGCCAGCAGTCGGACCCCGCCCTGGGTTAATGAGCAGTTCTTC. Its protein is CASSRTPPWVNEQFF.

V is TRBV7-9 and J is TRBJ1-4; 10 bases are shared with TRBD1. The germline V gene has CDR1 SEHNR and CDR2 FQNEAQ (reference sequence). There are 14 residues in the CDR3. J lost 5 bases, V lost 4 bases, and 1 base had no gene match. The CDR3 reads CASSWDRGNEKLFF. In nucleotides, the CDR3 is TGTGCCAGCAGCTGGGACAGGGGAAATGAAAAACTGTTTTTT.

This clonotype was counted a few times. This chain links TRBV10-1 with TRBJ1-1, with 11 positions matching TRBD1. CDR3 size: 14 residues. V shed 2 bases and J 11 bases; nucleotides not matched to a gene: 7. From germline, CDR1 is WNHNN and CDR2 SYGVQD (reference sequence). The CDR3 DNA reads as TGCGCCAGCAGTGAGCCAGGGACAGGGGGTCGGGCTTTCTTT. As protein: CASSEPGTGGRAFF.

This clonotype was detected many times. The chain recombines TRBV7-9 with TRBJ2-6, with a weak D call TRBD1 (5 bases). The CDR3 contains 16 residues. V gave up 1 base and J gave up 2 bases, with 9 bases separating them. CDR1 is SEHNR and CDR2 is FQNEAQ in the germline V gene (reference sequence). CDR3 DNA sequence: TGTGCCAGCAGCTTAGGCAGCAGGGCTGGGGCCAACGTCCTGACTTTC. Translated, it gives CASSLGSRAGANVLTF.

This CDR3 reads CASSFGPVSYNEQFF. DNA of the CDR3: TGTGCCAGCAGTTTTGGGCCAGTCTCCTACAATGAGCAGTTCTTC. The gene calls are TRBV12-3 or TRBV12-4 and TRBJ2-1; D is unresolved. This CDR3 region has 15 residues. V was clipped by 3 bases and J by 0 bases, with 9 bases between them.

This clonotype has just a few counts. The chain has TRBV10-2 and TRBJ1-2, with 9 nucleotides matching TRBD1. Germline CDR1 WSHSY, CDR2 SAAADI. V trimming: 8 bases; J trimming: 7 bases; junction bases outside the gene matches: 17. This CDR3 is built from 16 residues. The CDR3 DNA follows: TGCGCCAGCGGCGTTATCCGGACAGGGGCCTTCTCTGGCTACACCTTC. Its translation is CASGVIRTGAFSGYTF.

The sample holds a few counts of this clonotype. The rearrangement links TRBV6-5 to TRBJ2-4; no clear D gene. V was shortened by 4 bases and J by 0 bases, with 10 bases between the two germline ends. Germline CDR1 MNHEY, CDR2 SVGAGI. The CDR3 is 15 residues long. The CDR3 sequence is CASSSKSLAKNIQYF. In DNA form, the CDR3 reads TGTGCCAGCAGTTCAAAAAGTCTAGCCAAAAACATTCAGTACTTC.

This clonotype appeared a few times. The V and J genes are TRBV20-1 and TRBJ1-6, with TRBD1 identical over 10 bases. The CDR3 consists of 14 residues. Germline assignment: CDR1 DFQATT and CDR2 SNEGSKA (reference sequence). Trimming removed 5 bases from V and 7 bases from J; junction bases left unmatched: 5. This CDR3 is CSAPRGQGNSPLHF. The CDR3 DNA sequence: TGCAGTGCTCCGCGGGGACAGGGGAATTCACCCCTCCACTTT.

CDR3: CASSLNQETQYF. The DNA of the CDR3 is TGCGCCAGCAGCTTAAACCAAGAGACCCAGTACTTC. The chain carries TRBV5-1 and TRBJ2-5, with unresolved D. The CDR3 is made up of 12 amino acids. CDR1 is SGHRS and CDR2 is YFSETQ in the germline V gene. Deletions cut 2 bases from V and 0 bases from J, with 2 bases between.

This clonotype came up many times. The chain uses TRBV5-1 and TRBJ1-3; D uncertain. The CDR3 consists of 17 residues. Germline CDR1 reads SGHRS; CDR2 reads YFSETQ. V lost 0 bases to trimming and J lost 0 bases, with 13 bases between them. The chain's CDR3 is CASSLGGTVSSGNTIYF. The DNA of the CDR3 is TGCGCCAGCAGCTTGGGAGGCACCGTGAGCTCTGGAAACACCATATATTTT.